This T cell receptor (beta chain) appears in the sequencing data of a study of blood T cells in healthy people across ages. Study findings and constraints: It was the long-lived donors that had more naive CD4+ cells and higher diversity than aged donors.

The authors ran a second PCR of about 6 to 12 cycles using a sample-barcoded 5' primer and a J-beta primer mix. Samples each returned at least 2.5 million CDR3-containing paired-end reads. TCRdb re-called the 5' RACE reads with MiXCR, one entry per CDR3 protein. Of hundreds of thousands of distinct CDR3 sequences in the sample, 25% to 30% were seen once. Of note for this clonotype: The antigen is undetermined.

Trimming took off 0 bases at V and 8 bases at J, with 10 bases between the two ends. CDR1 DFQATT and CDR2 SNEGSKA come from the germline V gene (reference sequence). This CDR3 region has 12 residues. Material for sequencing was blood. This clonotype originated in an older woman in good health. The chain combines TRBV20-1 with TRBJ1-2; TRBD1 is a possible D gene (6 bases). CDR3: CSARDNRDGYTF. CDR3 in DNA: TGCAGTGCTAGAGATAACAGGGACGGCTACACCTTC.